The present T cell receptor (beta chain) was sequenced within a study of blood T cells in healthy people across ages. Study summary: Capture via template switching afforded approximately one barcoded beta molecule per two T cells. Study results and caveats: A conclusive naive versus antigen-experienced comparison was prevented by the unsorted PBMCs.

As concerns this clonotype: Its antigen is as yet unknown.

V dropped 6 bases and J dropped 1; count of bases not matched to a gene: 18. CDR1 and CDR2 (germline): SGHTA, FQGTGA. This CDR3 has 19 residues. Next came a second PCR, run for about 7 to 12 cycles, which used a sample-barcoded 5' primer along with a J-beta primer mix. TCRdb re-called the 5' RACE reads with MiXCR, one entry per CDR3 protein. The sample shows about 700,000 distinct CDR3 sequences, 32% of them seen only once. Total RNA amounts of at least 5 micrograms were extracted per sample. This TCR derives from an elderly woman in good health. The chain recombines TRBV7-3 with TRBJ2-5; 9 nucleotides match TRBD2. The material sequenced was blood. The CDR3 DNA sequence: TGTGCCAGCAGGACGAGGTGGGGCGGGGGGGGAACTGGCCAAGAGACCCAGTACTTC. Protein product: CASRTRWGGGGTGQETQYF. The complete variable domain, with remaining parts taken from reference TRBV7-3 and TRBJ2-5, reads GAGVSQTPSNKVTEKGKYVELRCDPISGHTALYWYRQSLGQGPEFLIYFQGTGAADDSGLPNDRFFAVRPEGSVSTLKIQRTERGDSAVYLCASRTRWGGGGTGQETQYFGPGTRLLVL.